Given below is one T cell receptor (beta chain) in context. The assay was immunoSEQ multiplex PCR, and TCRdb's table has in-frame clones only and misses some. The sample lists some 250,000 clones; roughly 80% were seen once. These data belong to a study of control samples from healthy donors and cancer patients. Germline loops: CDR1 LNHNV, CDR2 YYDKDF (reference sequence). This CDR3 is 16 amino acids long. The V and J ends lost 3 bases and 2 bases, in that order; junction bases with no gene match: 4. The sequencing sample was made of PBMCs. The receptor's source is a woman aged 55 to 70 with lung cancer. The chain is built from TRBV15 and TRBJ2-1; TRBD2 agrees at 10 bases. The CDR3: CATSRSGRATYNEQFF. As DNA, the CDR3 is TGTGCCACCAGCAGGAGCGGGAGGGCCACCTACAATGAGCAGTTCTTC.